This T cell receptor (beta chain) was found in a study of response to subunit inactivated influenza vaccine. The study, taken as a whole, reports: Authors suggested that a seasonal influenza vaccination recruits few new T cells each time.

V was clipped by 9 bases and J by 4 bases, with 13 bases between them. This CDR3 comprises 13 residues. Germline V lookup: CDR1 LGHNA, CDR2 YSLEER. TCRdb passed the RT-PCR reads through MiXCR, listing each CDR3 protein once. The sample lists 500,000 to 650,000 distinct CDR3 sequences; approximately 7.7% were seen once. With regard to this clonotype: Antigen specificity is unknown.

This clonotype originated in a man aged 45 to 75 who received an inactivated influenza vaccine. V is TRBV4-3 and J is TRBJ2-1; the D is unclear. The sequenced sample was PBMCs from blood, obtained around 25 months after vaccination. CDR3 DNA: TGCGCCAGATTAGCCTGGGGATACAATGAGCAGTTCTTC. Amino acid sequence: CARLAWGYNEQFF.